The next 11 T cell receptor beta chains were all read from a single sample in a study of response to subunit inactivated influenza vaccine. TCRdb reprocessed the RT-PCR reads with MiXCR, giving one entry per CDR3 protein. In the table there are around 710,000 distinct CDR3 sequences, approximately 15% of which are singletons. Sequencing used PBMCs from blood, obtained 14 to 15 days before vaccination. The receptors originated from a man between 45 and 60 years old who received an inactivated influenza vaccine.

This clonotype turned up a few times. The CDR3 region is CASSRTSGPTYNEQFF. DNA for the CDR3: TGTGCCAGCAGCAGGACTAGCGGGCCGACCTACAATGAGCAGTTCTTC. This chain joins TRBV7-9 and TRBJ2-1; TRBD2 matches at 11 bases. Trimming at V came to 5 bases and at J to 2 bases, leaving 5 bases not matched to a gene. The CDR3 is 16 residues long. The germline V gene encodes CDR1 SEHNR and CDR2 FQNEAQ (reference sequence). The full variable domain, in which reference TRBV7-9 and TRBJ2-1 provide the parts outside the CDR3, is DTGVSQNPRHKITKRGQNVTFRCDPISEHNRLYWYRQTLGQGPEFLTYFQNEAQLEKSRLLSDRFSAERPKGSFSTLEIQRTEQGDSAMYLCASSRTSGPTYNEQFFGPGTRLTVL.

The V gene is TRBV7-2, the J gene TRBJ2-1; D might be TRBD1 (5 bases). The CDR3 is made up of 17 amino acids. Germline CDR1 reads SGHTA; CDR2 reads FQGNSA. V was trimmed by 5 bases and J by 4 bases, leaving 21 bases between them. The CDR3 nucleotides are TGTGCCAGCAGCCTTACCTGGGCGCAGGGCCCATACAATGAGCAGTTCTTC. Its protein product is CASSLTWAQGPYNEQFF.

The rearrangement uses TRBV14 and TRBJ2-3, with TRBD1 matching 7 bases. CDR1 and CDR2 (germline): SGHDN, FVKESK. With V trimmed by 2 bases and J by 4 bases, 6 bases remained unmatched. The CDR3 totals 15 residues. CDR3 region: CASSQQQGWADTQYF. Here the CDR3 DNA reads TGTGCCAGCAGCCAACAACAGGGGTGGGCAGATACGCAGTATTTT.

The V gene is TRBV6-2 or TRBV6-3, the J gene TRBJ2-1; D is unclear. Trimming cost V 5 bases and J 7 bases, with 12 bases left between them. CDR1 and CDR2 (germline): MNHEY, SVGEGT. The CDR3 is 13 residues long. CDR3 bases: TGTGCCAGCAGTCACGGGTCCACTAATGAGCAGTTCTTC. It specifies CASSHGSTNEQFF.

The sample holds a few counts of this clonotype. The rearrangement joins TRBV2 to TRBJ2-7, with 9 nucleotides matching TRBD1. Germline V gives CDR1 SNHLY, CDR2 FYNNEI. V lost 4 bases and J lost 6; bases outside the gene matches: 7. The CDR3 is 14 amino acids. CDR3 protein: CASSAGTGLSEQYF. In DNA, the CDR3 is TGTGCCAGCAGTGCCGGGACAGGGTTAAGCGAGCAGTACTTC.

In its sample, this clonotype was seen many times. The chain combines TRBV7-2 with TRBJ1-3; tentatively, D is TRBD1 (6 bases). Between the trimmed V and J ends, which lost 5 bases and 0 bases, there was a span of 14 bases. CDR3 size: 16 residues. CDR1 and CDR2 from the germline V gene are SGHTA and FQGNSA. The CDR3 DNA sequence: TGTGCCAGCAGCGAGACAGGCAGACCCTCTGGAAACACCATATATTTT. It specifies CASSETGRPSGNTIYF. The full variable domain, in which reference TRBV7-2 and TRBJ1-3 provide the parts outside the CDR3, is GAGVSQSPSNKVTEKGKDVELRCDPISGHTALYWYRQSLGQGLEFLIYFQGNSAPDKSGLPSDRFSAERTGGSVSTLTIQRTQQEDSAVYLCASSETGRPSGNTIYFGEGSWLTVV.

The gene calls are TRBV4-1 and TRBJ1-6, with D perhaps TRBD1 (5 bases). V shed 4 bases and J shed 9 bases, with 19 bases lying between them. Germline CDR1 and CDR2: MGHRA and YSYEKL. The length of the CDR3 is 16 residues. CDR3: CASSPERAGTGSPLHF. The CDR3 DNA follows: TGCGCCAGCAGCCCCGAAAGGGCAGGGACTGGTTCACCCCTCCACTTT.

The chain combines TRBV4-1 with TRBJ1-6, with 10 bases identical to TRBD1. This CDR3 is 15 amino acids long. With V trimmed by 3 bases and J by 7 bases, 3 bases remained unmatched. CDR1 MGHRA and CDR2 YSYEKL come from the germline V gene. CDR3: CASSHTGQGNSPLHF. The CDR3 DNA follows: TGCGCCAGCAGCCATACGGGACAGGGGAATTCACCCCTCCACTTT.

The chain recombines TRBV4-3 with TRBJ2-1, with 7 bases lining up with TRBD1. J gave up 4 bases and V 0 bases, and 6 bases lay outside the gene matches. This CDR3 has 16 amino acids. CDR1 LGHNA and CDR2 YSLEER come from the germline V gene. The DNA of the CDR3 is TGCGCCAGCAGCCAAGAGGCGACAGGGAATTACAATGAGCAGTTCTTC. It codes for CASSQEATGNYNEQFF.

The V and J genes are TRBV12-3 or TRBV12-4 and TRBJ1-5; no clear D. The CDR3 contains 15 residues. Trimming pared 6 bases from V and 0 bases from J, leaving 12 bases between. The CDR3 spells CASSPDGISNQPQHF. The CDR3 bases are TGTGCCAGCAGCCCAGACGGGATTAGCAATCAGCCCCAGCATTTT.

This sequence joins TRBV10-3 and TRBJ2-5, with TRBD1 as a possible D gene (5 bases). The germline V gene has CDR1 ENHRY and CDR2 SYGVKD. V lost 0 bases and J 3 bases, leaving 8 bases between the germline ends. This CDR3 has 14 amino acids. The DNA of the CDR3 is TGTGCCATCAGTGAGTCAGGCAGGGAAGAGACCCAGTACTTC. Its protein product is CAISESGREETQYF.